A single sample is the source of the 7 T cell receptor beta chains below, sequenced in a study of tumor-infiltrating lymphocytes in glioblastoma multiforme. TCRB libraries came from RNA via three nested multiplex PCR rounds. MiXCR, applied by TCRdb to the multiplex PCR reads, yields one record per CDR3 protein. The repertoire has 12,000 to 15,000 distinct CDR3 sequences, 73% of them found once; the top ten carry less than 45%. Sequencing was performed on brain tumor tissue. The receptor source for this set is a male donor with glioblastoma.

The V call is TRBV4-1, the J call TRBJ2-1; D is perhaps TRBD1 (6 bases). V dropped 4 bases and J dropped 5 bases, with 9 bases sitting between them. The length of the CDR3 is 13 residues. In germline, CDR1 is MGHRA, CDR2 YSYEKL. CDR3 loop: CASSLGTNNEQFF. Written as DNA, the CDR3 is TGCGCCAGCAGCCTCGGGACAAACAATGAGCAGTTCTTC.

The chain links TRBV11-1 to TRBJ2-7, with a tentative D call TRBD2 (5 bases). The CDR3 is made up of 15 amino acids. CDR1 SGHAT and CDR2 FQDESV come from the germline V gene (reference sequence). Trimming cost V 1 base and J 5 bases, with 15 bases left between them. The CDR3 bases are TGTGCCAGCAGCTTAGTAACTAGTCCCGGTCACGAGCAGTACTTC. It yields the protein CASSLVTSPGHEQYF.

The chain combines TRBV11-2 with TRBJ2-5; D is possibly TRBD1 (5 bases). The germline V gene has CDR1 SGHAT and CDR2 FQNNGV. The CDR3 runs to 14 residues. Trimming took 3 bases from V and 5 from J, leaving 13 bases between them. The chain's CDR3 is CASSFQAGRETQYF. DNA of the CDR3: TGTGCCAGCAGCTTCCAGGCAGGGCGGGAGACCCAGTACTTC.

The chain combines TRBV6-2 or TRBV6-3 with TRBJ2-3; 9 bases map to TRBD2. The J segment lost 1 base and the V segment lost 7 bases, leaving 3 bases of the junction unmatched. This CDR3 is 14 amino acids long. Germline CDR1 and CDR2: MNHEY and SVGEGT. CDR3 region: CASNGGRGTDTQYF. For the CDR3, the DNA is TGTGCCAGCAACGGCGGGAGGGGCACAGATACGCAGTATTTT.

This clonotype was observed at least ten times. This sequence may be a read error, since a much larger clone differs from it by one base. The gene calls are TRBV6-1 and TRBJ2-5; possible D gene TRBD1, 5 bases. V shed 6 bases and J shed 9 bases, with 11 bases lying between them. CDR1 is MNHNS, CDR2 SASEGT, per germline. The CDR3 sequence is 11 residues long. The DNA of the CDR3 is TGTGCCAGCAGCCCATTAGGGGCCCAGTACTTC. Its translation: CASSPLGAQYF.

Concerning this clonotype: A junction boundary mismatches the germline segment, possibly from a read error. The gene calls are TRBV12-3 or TRBV12-4 and TRBJ2-5; the match to TRBD2 covers 11 bases. The CDR3 length is 15 residues. DNA of the CDR3: TGTGCGAGCAGTTATACTAGCGGGAGAGGTGGGACCCAGTACTTC. As protein: CASSYTSGRGGTQYF.

Comments on this clonotype: Germline and junction disagree at one end, which may indicate a read error. This rearrangement joins TRBV11-2 to TRBJ2-3; D gene ambiguous. The V gene's germline CDR1 is SGHAT and CDR2 FQNNGV. The CDR3 sequence is 14 residues long. CDR3 residues: CASSPRHFTDTQYF. The CDR3 DNA reads TGTGCCAGCAGCCCGAGACACTTCACAGATACTCAGTACTTT. Full variable domain (outside the CDR3, taken from reference TRBV11-2 and TRBJ2-3): EAGVAQSPRYKIIEKRQSVAFWCNPISGHATLYWYQQILGQGPKLLIQFQNNGVVDDSQLPKDRFSAERLKGVDSTLKIQPAKLEDSAVYLCASSPRHFTDTQYFGPGTRLTVL.